This TCR beta chain stems from a study of cytotoxic CD8 clonotypes in ibrutinib-treated CLL. TCRdb's copy holds only in-frame clones and misses some; the assay was immunoSEQ multiplex PCR. The table lists some 47,000 clones, more than 55% of them singletons. This clone was counted between two and nine times. Its antigen is not known. This CDR3 is built from 12 residues. Germline CDR1 and CDR2: SQVTM and ANQGSEA. Trimming cost V 0 bases and J 7 bases, with 9 bases left between them. Study-wide points: Baseline levels were approached again at progression, after clonality had risen at ibrutinib response.

This chain connects TRBV29-1 to TRBJ1-2; D is ambiguous. This clonotype was sampled from a human donor with chronic lymphocytic leukemia. This sample comprised PBMCs, obtained after 24 months of ibrutinib treatment. The CDR3 loop reads CSVEEGFAGYTF. The DNA of the CDR3 is TGCAGCGTTGAAGAAGGGTTCGCTGGCTACACCTTC.